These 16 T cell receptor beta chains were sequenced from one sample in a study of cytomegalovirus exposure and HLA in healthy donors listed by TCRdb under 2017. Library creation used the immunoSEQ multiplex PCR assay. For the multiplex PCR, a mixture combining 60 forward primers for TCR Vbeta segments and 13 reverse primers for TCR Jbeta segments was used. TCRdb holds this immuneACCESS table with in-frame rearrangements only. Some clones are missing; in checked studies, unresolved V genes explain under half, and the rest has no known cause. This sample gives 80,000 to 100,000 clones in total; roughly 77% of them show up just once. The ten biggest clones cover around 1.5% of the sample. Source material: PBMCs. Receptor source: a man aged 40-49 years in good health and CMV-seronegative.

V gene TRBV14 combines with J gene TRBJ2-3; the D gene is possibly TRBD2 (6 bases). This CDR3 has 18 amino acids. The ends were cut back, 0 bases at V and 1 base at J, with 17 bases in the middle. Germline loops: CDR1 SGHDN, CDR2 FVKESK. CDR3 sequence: CASSQDISQRRGTDTQYF. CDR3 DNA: TGTGCCAGCAGCCAAGATATAAGCCAGCGGAGGGGCACAGATACGCAGTATTTT.

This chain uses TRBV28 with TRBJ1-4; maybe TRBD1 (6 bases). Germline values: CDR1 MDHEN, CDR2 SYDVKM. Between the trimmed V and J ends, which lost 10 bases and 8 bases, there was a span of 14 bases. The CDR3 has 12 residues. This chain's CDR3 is CATLGHGEKLFF. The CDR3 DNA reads TGTGCCACCCTGGGACATGGGGAAAAACTGTTTTTT.

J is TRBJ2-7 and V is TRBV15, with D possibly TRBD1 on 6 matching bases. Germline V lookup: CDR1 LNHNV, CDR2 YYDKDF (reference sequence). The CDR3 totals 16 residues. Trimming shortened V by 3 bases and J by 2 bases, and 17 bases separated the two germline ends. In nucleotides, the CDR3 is TGTGCCACCAGCAGGCTGCCCGGGACAAAGGCCTACGAGCAGTACTTC. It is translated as CATSRLPGTKAYEQYF.

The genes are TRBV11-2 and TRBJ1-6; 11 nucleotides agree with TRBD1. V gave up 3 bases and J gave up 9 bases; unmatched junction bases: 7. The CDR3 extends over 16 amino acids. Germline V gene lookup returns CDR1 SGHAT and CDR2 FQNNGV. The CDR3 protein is CASSFRTGTGGSPLHF. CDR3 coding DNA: TGTGCCAGCAGCTTTCGGACCGGGACAGGGGGTTCACCCCTCCACTTT.

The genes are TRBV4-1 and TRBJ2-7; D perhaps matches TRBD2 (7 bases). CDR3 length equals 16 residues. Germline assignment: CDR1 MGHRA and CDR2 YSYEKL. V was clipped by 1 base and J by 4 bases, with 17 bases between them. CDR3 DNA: TGCGCCAGCAGCCAAGCCGTCGGGGGGCAGGGGTACGAGCAGTACTTC. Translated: CASSQAVGGQGYEQYF.

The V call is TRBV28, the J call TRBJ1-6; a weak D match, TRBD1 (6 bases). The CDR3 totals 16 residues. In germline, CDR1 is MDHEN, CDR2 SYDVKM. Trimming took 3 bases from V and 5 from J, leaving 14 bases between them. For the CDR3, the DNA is TGTGCCAGCAGTTTCCAGCGGGACAAAAATAATTCACCCCTCCACTTT. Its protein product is CASSFQRDKNNSPLHF. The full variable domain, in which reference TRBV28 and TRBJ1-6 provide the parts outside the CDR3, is DVKVTQSSRYLVKRTGEKVFLECVQDMDHENMFWYRQDPGLGLRLIYFSYDVKMKEKGDIPEGYSVSREKKERFSLILESASTNQTSMYLCASSFQRDKNNSPLHFGNGTRLTVT.

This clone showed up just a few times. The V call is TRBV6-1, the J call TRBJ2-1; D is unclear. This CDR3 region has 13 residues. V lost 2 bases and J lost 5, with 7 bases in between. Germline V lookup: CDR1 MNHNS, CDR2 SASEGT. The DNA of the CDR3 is TGTGCCAGCAGTGAATATGTAAACAATGAGCAGTTCTTC. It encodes CASSEYVNNEQFF.

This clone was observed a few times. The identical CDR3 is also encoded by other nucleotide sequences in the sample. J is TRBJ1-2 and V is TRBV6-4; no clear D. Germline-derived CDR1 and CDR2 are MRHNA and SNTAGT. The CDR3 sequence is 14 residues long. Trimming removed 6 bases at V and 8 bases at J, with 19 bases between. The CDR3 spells CASRIDGYSKGYTF. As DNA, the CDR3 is TGTGCCAGCAGAATAGACGGCTATAGCAAGGGCTACACCTTC.

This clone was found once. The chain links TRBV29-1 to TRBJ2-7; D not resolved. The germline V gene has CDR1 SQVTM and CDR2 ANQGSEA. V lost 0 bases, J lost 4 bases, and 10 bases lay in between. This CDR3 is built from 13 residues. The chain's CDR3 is CSVEDSSKYEQYF. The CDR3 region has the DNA TGCAGCGTTGAAGATTCGAGTAAATACGAGCAGTACTTC.

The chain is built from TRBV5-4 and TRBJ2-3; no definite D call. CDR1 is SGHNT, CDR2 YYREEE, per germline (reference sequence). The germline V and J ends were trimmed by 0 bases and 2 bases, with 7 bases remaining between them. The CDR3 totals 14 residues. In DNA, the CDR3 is TGTGCCAGCAGCTTGGGCACTTCCACAGATACGCAGTATTTT. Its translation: CASSLGTSTDTQYF.

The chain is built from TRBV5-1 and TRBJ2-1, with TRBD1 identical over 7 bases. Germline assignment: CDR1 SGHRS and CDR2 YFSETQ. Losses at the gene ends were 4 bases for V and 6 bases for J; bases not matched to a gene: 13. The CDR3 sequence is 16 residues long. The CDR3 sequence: CASSPGTVPVSNEQFF. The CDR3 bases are TGCGCCAGCAGCCCGGGGACAGTTCCCGTGAGCAATGAGCAGTTCTTC.

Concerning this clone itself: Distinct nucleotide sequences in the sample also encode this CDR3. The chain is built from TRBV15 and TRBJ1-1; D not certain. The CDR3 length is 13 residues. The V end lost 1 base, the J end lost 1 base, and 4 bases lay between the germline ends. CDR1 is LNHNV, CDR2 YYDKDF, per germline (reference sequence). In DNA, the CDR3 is TGTGCCACCAGCAGAGGACAGAACACTGAAGCTTTCTTT. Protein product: CATSRGQNTEAFF.

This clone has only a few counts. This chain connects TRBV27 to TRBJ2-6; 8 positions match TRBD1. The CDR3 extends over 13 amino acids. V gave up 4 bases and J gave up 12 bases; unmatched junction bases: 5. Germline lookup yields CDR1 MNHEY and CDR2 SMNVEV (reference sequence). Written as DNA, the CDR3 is TGTGCCAGCAGTTGGGGACAGGTTAGCGTCCTGACTTTC. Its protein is CASSWGQVSVLTF.

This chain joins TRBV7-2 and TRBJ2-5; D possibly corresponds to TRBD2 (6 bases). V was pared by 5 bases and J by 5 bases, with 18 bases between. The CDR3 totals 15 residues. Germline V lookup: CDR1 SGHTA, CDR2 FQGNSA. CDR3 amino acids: CASSLPGTVVETQYF. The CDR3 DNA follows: TGTGCCAGCAGCCTCCCCGGGACTGTGGTGGAGACCCAGTACTTC.

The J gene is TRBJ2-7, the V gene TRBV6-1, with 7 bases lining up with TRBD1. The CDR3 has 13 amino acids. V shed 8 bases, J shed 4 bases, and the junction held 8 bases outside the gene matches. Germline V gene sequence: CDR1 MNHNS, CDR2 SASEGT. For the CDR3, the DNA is TGTGCCAGCGTTAGACAGGGCAGGTACGAGCAGTACTTC. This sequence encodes CASVRQGRYEQYF.

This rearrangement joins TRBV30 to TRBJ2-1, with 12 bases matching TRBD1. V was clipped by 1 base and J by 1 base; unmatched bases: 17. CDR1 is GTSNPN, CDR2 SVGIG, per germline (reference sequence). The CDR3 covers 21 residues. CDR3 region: CAWSGFRDRGLPNLSYNEQFF. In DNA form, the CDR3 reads TGTGCCTGGAGTGGTTTCCGGGACAGGGGGCTCCCTAACCTATCCTACAATGAGCAGTTCTTC.